The 5 T cell receptor beta chains listed next were all sequenced from one sample in a study of PD-1 blockade in classical Hodgkin lymphoma. Some clones are missing from TCRdb's copy, which holds only in-frame ones; the method was immunoSEQ multiplex PCR. The sample yields fewer than 110,000 clones, more than 85% seen once. Relapses following autologous stem cell transplantation were seen in all patients, with brentuximab vedotin exposure varying. Specimen: peripheral blood mononuclear cells (PBMCs), collected before the second cycle of nivolumab. These receptors all stem from a human donor with classical Hodgkin lymphoma.

The chain has TRBV27 and TRBJ1-4; possibly TRBD1 for D (5 bases). Germline assignment: CDR1 MNHEY and CDR2 SMNVEV (reference sequence). The CDR3 runs 14 residues. Between the trimmed V and J ends, which lost 2 bases and 8 bases, there was a span of 12 bases. Here the CDR3 reads CASSLSQGYEKLFF. CDR3 coding DNA: TGTGCCAGCAGTTTAAGTCAGGGTTACGAAAAACTGTTTTTT.

This rearrangement joins TRBV9 to TRBJ1-6, with D tentatively TRBD1 (5 bases). This CDR3 region has 16 residues. CDR1 SGDLS and CDR2 YYNGEE come from the germline V gene. V lost 4 bases and J 4 bases, leaving 15 bases between the germline ends. The CDR3 DNA follows: TGTGCCAGCAGCTACAACCGGGACCCTTATAATTCACCCCTCCACTTT. Amino acids: CASSYNRDPYNSPLHF.

The gene calls are TRBV7-9 and TRBJ1-4, with 12 nucleotides matching TRBD1. In germline, CDR1 is SEHNR, CDR2 FQNEAQ (reference sequence). The CDR3 extends over 16 amino acids. Trimming cost V 3 bases and J 5 bases; bases outside gene matches: 4. CDR3 nucleotide sequence: TGTGCCAGCAGCTTGGGGACAGGGGGCATGAATGAAAAACTGTTTTTT. It is translated as CASSLGTGGMNEKLFF.

The J gene is TRBJ2-7, the V gene TRBV5-1, with D tentatively TRBD1 (6 bases). This CDR3 region has 15 residues. Germline lookup yields CDR1 SGHRS and CDR2 YFSETQ. V was shortened by 0 bases and J by 0 bases, with 10 bases between the two germline ends. CDR3 in amino acids: CASSLAGQSSYEQYF. In DNA form, the CDR3 reads TGCGCCAGCAGCTTGGCTGGACAGAGCTCCTACGAGCAGTACTTC.

The chain carries TRBV7-9 and TRBJ2-5; D might be TRBD1 (7 bases). Between the trimmed V and J ends, which lost 2 bases and 4 bases, there was a span of 14 bases. This CDR3 region has 15 residues. Germline V CDR1 and CDR2: SEHNR, FQNEAQ (reference sequence). The CDR3 nucleotides read TGTGCCAGCAGCTTATTGGCAGGGGGGCGAGAGACCCAGTACTTC. As protein: CASSLLAGGRETQYF.